Shown below are 4 T cell receptor beta chains from a single sample sequenced in a study of control samples from healthy donors and cancer patients. Using immunoSEQ multiplex PCR, the repertoire was profiled, and TCRdb retains in-frame clones only, with some absent. The sample carries 120,000 to 150,000 clones, around 90% recorded once. Sequencing used blood. The source of these receptors is a man younger than 40 in good health.

This clone occurred once. The chain carries TRBV10-3 and TRBJ1-5; D unclear. The CDR3 is 11 residues long. Germline CDR1 ENHRY, CDR2 SYGVKD. V shed 8 bases and J shed 4 bases, with 6 bases lying between them. CDR3 sequence: CAIGYNQPQHF. CDR3 nucleotide sequence: TGTGCCATCGGGTATAATCAGCCCCAGCATTTT.

V and J are TRBV28 and TRBJ2-5; D possibly corresponds to TRBD1 (5 bases). Germline loops: CDR1 MDHEN, CDR2 SYDVKM. The CDR3 loop spans 16 amino acids. V was clipped by 4 bases and J by 5 bases, with 20 bases between them. The DNA for the CDR3 is TGTGCCAGCAGTTCCAGTTACAATCAGGGTTGGGAGACCCAGTACTTC. Its protein product is CASSSSYNQGWETQYF.

This rearrangement joins TRBV10-1 to TRBJ1-2; the D is unclear. Trimming shortened V by 4 bases and J by 3 bases, and 12 bases separated the two germline ends. Germline V gene lookup returns CDR1 WNHNN and CDR2 SYGVQD (reference sequence). This CDR3 is built from 14 residues. CDR3 DNA: TGCGCCAGCAGTGGAGACGGTGAGGACTATGGCTACACCTTC. Its translation: CASSGDGEDYGYTF.

V is TRBV27 and J is TRBJ1-4; weak D call: TRBD1 (6 bases). The CDR3 sequence is 15 residues long. Looked up from germline, CDR1 is MNHEY and CDR2 is SMNVEV (reference sequence). V was trimmed by 5 bases and J by 3 bases, leaving 13 bases between them. The CDR3 DNA reads TGTGCCAGCAGTATCGGGGGGCGGTCTAATGAAAAACTGTTTTTT. Protein: CASSIGGRSNEKLFF.